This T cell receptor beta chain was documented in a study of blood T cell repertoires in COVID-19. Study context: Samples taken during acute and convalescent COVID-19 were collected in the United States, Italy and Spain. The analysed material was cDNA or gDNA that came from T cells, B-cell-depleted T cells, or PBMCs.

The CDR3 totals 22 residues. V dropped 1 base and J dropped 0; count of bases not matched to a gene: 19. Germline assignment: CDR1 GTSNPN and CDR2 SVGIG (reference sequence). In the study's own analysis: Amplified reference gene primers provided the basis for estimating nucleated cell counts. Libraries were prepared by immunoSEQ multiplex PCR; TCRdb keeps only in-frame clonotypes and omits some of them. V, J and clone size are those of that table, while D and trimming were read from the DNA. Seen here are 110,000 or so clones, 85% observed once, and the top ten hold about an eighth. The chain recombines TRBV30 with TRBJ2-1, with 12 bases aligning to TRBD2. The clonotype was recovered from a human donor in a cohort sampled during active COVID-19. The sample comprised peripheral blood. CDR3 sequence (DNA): TGTGCCTGGAGTGACCCCTCCCTAGCGGGGGGGAGATATGAGTACTCCTACAATGAGCAGTTCTTC. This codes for CAWSDPSLAGGRYEYSYNEQFF.